Listed below are T cell receptor beta chains from one sample, sequenced in a study of sequential checkpoint blockade in melanoma. Data came from immunoSEQ multiplex PCR; TCRdb stores just in-frame clones and leaves some out. The table lists 20,000 to 25,000 clones, 80% of them singletons. Specimen: CD8+ T cells sorted from blood (inferred from file names), collected from a patient given nivolumab and ipilimumab in sequence. The receptors here all came from a human donor with melanoma. The CDR3 runs from the conserved cysteine through the conserved F or W. Part of the rows lack a size; the others show once, few, many or a class for expanded clones.

v_gene: TRBV6-5; abundance: medium-sized; j_gene: TRBJ2-5; CDR3aa: CASRGTGEVETQYF
v_gene: TRBV28; abundance: NA; j_gene: TRBJ2-1; CDR3aa: CASSFPGGLNEQFF
v_gene: TRBV19; abundance: NA; j_gene: TRBJ1-2; CDR3aa: CASRVRDRGQGYTF
v_gene: TRBV11-2; abundance: NA; j_gene: TRBJ2-7; CDR3aa: CASSRTGSIDEQYF
v_gene: TRBV28; abundance: NA; j_gene: TRBJ2-3; CDR3aa: CASSPEGAGASTDTQYF
v_gene: TRBV9; abundance: NA; j_gene: TRBJ2-5; CDR3aa: CASSVGGRGSAQYF
v_gene: TRBV6-5; abundance: NA; j_gene: TRBJ2-2; CDR3aa: CASSRGVNTGELFF
v_gene: TRBV6-1; abundance: NA; j_gene: TRBJ2-7; CDR3aa: CASSAGFGQDPYEQYF
v_gene: TRBV7-8; abundance: NA; j_gene: TRBJ2-7; CDR3aa: CASSLAYVGGSPYEQYF
v_gene: TRBV5-1; abundance: once; j_gene: TRBJ2-1; CDR3aa: CASSLASGYNEQFF
v_gene: TRBV10-1; abundance: once; j_gene: TRBJ2-3; CDR3aa: CASGQPYLDTQYF